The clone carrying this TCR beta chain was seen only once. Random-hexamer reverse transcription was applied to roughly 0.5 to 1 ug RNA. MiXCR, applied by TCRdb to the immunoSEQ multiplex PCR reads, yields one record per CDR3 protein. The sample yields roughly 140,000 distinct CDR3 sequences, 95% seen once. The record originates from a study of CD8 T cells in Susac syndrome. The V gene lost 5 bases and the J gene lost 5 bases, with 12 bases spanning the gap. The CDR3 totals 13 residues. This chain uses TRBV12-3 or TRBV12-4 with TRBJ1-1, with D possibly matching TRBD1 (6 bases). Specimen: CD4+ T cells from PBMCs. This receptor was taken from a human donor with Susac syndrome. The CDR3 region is CASSPQGFTEAFF. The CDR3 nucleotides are TGTGCCAGCAGTCCCCAGGGGTTTACTGAAGCTTTCTTT.